This is a list of T cell receptor beta chains from one sample in a study of PD-1 blockade in classical Hodgkin lymphoma. Data came from immunoSEQ multiplex PCR; TCRdb stores just in-frame clones and leaves some out. Of almost 95,000 clones in the sample, under 85% were seen once. Sequenced material: peripheral blood mononuclear cells (PBMCs), taken before the fourth cycle of nivolumab. The receptors come from a human donor with classical Hodgkin lymphoma. CDR3s include the opening cysteine and the closing phenylalanine or tryptophan. D genes are given only for firm matches. Clone size is stated in some rows and not others, as once, few, many or a class when expanded.

V: TRBV5-8; size: -; D: -; J: TRBJ2-3; CDR3: CASSFTLSLAF; DNA: TGTGCCAGCAGCTTTACATTATCCCTGGCTTTT
V: TRBV21-1; size: -; D: -; J: TRBJ2-3; CDR3: CASSKGKPGTSGSRCTDTQYF; DNA: TGTGCCAGCAGCAAAGGGAAGCCCGGGACTAGCGGGAGTCGGTGCACAGATACGCAGTATTTT
V: TRBV6-5; size: -; D: -; J: TRBJ2-1; CDR3: CASSRPSRSYNEQFF; DNA: TGTGCCAGCAGTCGTCCTAGCAGATCCTACAATGAGCAGTTCTTC
V: TRBV9; size: once; D: -; J: TRBJ2-3; CDR3: CASSLGPSTDTQYF; DNA: TGTGCCAGCAGCCTGGGACCCAGCACAGATACGCAGTATTTT
V: TRBV14; size: -; D: -; J: TRBJ1-2; CDR3: CASSQAGVYGYTF; DNA: TGTGCCAGCAGCCAAGCGGGGGTCTATGGCTACACCTTC
V: TRBV6-6; size: -; D: -; J: TRBJ1-1; CDR3: CASSPRGPYTEAFF; DNA: TGTGCCAGCAGCCCCCGGGGACCGTATACTGAAGCTTTCTTT
V: TRBV6-1; size: -; D: -; J: TRBJ1-2; CDR3: CASSGGTLYGYTF; DNA: TGTGCCAGCAGTGGAGGGACCCTCTATGGCTACACCTTC
V: TRBV7-2; size: -; D: -; J: TRBJ2-1; CDR3: CASSFGSYDEQFF; DNA: TGTGCCAGCAGCTTTGGGTCCTACGATGAGCAGTTCTTC
V: TRBV2; size: -; D: -; J: TRBJ2-1; CDR3: CASSDAGRRGFF; DNA: TGTGCCAGCAGTGATGCAGGACGTCGTGGGTTCTTC
V: TRBV2; size: -; D: TRBD1; J: TRBJ1-2; CDR3: CASSEQGQSGYTF; DNA: TGTGCCAGCAGTGAACAGGGACAGTCTGGCTACACCTTC
V: TRBV27; size: many; D: -; J: TRBJ2-7; CDR3: CASRKISSYEQYF; DNA: TGTGCCAGCAGAAAGATTAGCTCCTACGAGCAGTACTTC
V: TRBV10-3; size: -; D: -; J: TRBJ1-1; CDR3: CAISGADAGRTEAFF; DNA: TGTGCCATCAGTGGGGCCGACGCAGGGAGGACTGAAGCTTTCTTT
V: TRBV19; size: -; D: -; J: TRBJ2-3; CDR3: CASSPPGPDTQYF; DNA: TGTGCCAGTAGTCCACCGGGCCCAGATACGCAGTATTTT
V: TRBV19; size: -; D: -; J: TRBJ1-1; CDR3: CASSINPLTEAFF; DNA: TGTGCCAGTAGTATAAACCCCCTGACTGAAGCTTTCTTT
V: TRBV5-6; size: -; D: -; J: TRBJ1-4; CDR3: CASSLVQFNEKLFF; DNA: TGTGCCAGCAGCTTGGTACAGTTTAATGAAAAACTGTTTTTT
V: TRBV10-3; size: -; D: TRBD2; J: TRBJ2-1; CDR3: CAISGTSGSEQFF; DNA: TGTGCCATCAGTGGGACTAGCGGTTCTGAGCAGTTCTTC
V: TRBV11-2; size: -; D: TRBD2; J: TRBJ2-7; CDR3: CASSLSGRPYEQYF; DNA: TGTGCCAGCAGCCTTAGCGGGAGACCCTACGAGCAGTACTTC
V: TRBV10-1; size: -; D: -; J: TRBJ2-3; CDR3: CASSDPNLPDTQYF; DNA: TGCGCCAGCAGTGATCCGAATCTACCAGATACGCAGTATTTT
V: TRBV7-3; size: -; D: -; J: TRBJ2-5; CDR3: CASSLTPGTLETQYF; DNA: TGTGCCAGCAGCTTAACACCCGGGACTTTAGAGACCCAGTACTTC
V: TRBV7-3; size: few; D: -; J: TRBJ2-3; CDR3: CASSLAGYTDTQYF; DNA: TGTGCCAGCAGCTTAGCGGGGTACACAGATACGCAGTATTTT
V: TRBV12-5; size: -; D: -; J: TRBJ2-3; CDR3: CASAGVTDTQYF; DNA: TGTGCTAGTGCCGGGGTCACAGATACGCAGTATTTT
V: TRBV18; size: -; D: -; J: TRBJ1-2; CDR3: CASSDGANYGYTF; DNA: TGTGCCAGCTCAGACGGGGCTAACTATGGCTACACCTTC
V: TRBV4-3; size: -; D: TRBD2; J: TRBJ2-3; CDR3: CASSQEVGREGGYRDTQYF; DNA: TGCGCCAGCAGCCAAGAAGTGGGACGGGAGGGAGGGTATAGGGATACGCAGTATTTT
V: TRBV5-1; size: once; D: TRBD1; J: TRBJ1-3; CDR3: CASSPMGQYSGNTIYF; DNA: TGCGCCAGCAGCCCGATGGGACAGTACTCTGGAAACACCATATATTTT
V: TRBV7-2; size: -; D: TRBD1; J: TRBJ2-2; CDR3: CASSFRGTGSTGELFF; DNA: TGTGCCAGCAGCTTTCGCGGGACAGGGAGCACCGGGGAGCTGTTTTTT
V: TRBV7-2; size: -; D: -; J: TRBJ1-3; CDR3: CASSPWGGWGNTIYF; DNA: TGTGCCAGCAGCCCCTGGGGAGGGTGGGGAAACACCATATATTTT
V: TRBV7-9; size: -; D: -; J: TRBJ2-1; CDR3: CASSLEGNEQFF; DNA: TGTGCCAGCAGCTTAGAGGGGAATGAGCAGTTCTTC
V: TRBV10-3; size: -; D: -; J: TRBJ2-7; CDR3: CAISGGQIRSYEQYF; DNA: TGTGCCATCAGTGGAGGGCAGATACGGTCCTACGAGCAGTACTTC
V: TRBV11-2; size: -; D: -; J: TRBJ1-2; CDR3: CASSLGSPNYGYTF; DNA: TGTGCCAGCAGCTTAGGTTCCCCTAACTATGGCTACACCTTC
V: TRBV5-1; size: -; D: -; J: TRBJ1-4; CDR3: CASSLAGWGFSTNEKLFF; DNA: TGCGCCAGCAGCTTGGCCGGTTGGGGGTTCTCGACTAATGAAAAACTGTTTTTT
V: TRBV15; size: -; D: -; J: TRBJ2-3; CDR3: CATRGWGEDTQYF; DNA: TGTGCCACCCGGGGGTGGGGCGAAGATACGCAGTATTTT
V: TRBV19; size: -; D: -; J: TRBJ1-2; CDR3: CASSMVGRSYGYTF; DNA: TGTGCCAGTAGTATGGTTGGCAGATCCTATGGCTACACCTTC
V: TRBV12-5; size: -; D: TRBD1; J: TRBJ1-1; CDR3: CASGNRGREEAFF; DNA: TGTGCTAGTGGCAACAGGGGGCGGGAAGAAGCTTTCTTT
V: TRBV19; size: once; D: -; J: TRBJ1-3; CDR3: CASSIGALALSGNTIYF; DNA: TGTGCCAGTAGTATCGGGGCTCTAGCTCTCTCTGGAAACACCATATATTTT
V: TRBV7-2; size: -; D: -; J: TRBJ2-7; CDR3: CASSSVGSSYEQYF; DNA: TGTGCCAGCAGCTCTGTGGGAAGCTCCTACGAGCAGTACTTC
V: TRBV9; size: -; D: -; J: TRBJ2-6; CDR3: CASSVVPSANSGANVLTF; DNA: TGTGCCAGCAGCGTAGTGCCTAGCGCTAACTCTGGGGCCAACGTCCTGACTTTC
V: TRBV10-2; size: -; D: -; J: TRBJ1-5; CDR3: CASSEVVGNQPQHF; DNA: TGCGCCAGCAGTGAAGTCGTAGGGAATCAGCCCCAGCATTTT